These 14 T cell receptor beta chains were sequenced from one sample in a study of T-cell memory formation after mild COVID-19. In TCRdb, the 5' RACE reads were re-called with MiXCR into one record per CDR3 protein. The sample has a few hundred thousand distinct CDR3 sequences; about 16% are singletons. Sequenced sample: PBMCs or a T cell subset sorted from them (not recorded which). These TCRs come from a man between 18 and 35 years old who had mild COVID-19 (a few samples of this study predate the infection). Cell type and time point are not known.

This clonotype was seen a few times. The DNA for the CDR3 is TGTGCCAGCAGCTTTCACAGGCAAGAGACCCAGTACTTC. This encodes CASSFHRQETQYF. V usage is TRBV7-2 and J usage is TRBJ2-5, with D tentatively TRBD1 (5 bases). This CDR3 region has 13 residues. CDR1 SGHTA and CDR2 FQGNSA come from the germline V gene. V was pared by 3 bases and J by 2 bases, with 7 bases between.

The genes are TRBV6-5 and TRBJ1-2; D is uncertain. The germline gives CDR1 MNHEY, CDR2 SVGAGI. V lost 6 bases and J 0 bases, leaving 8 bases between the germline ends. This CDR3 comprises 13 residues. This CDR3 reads CASSPLANYGYTF. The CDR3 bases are TGTGCCAGCAGCCCCCTAGCTAACTATGGCTACACCTTC.

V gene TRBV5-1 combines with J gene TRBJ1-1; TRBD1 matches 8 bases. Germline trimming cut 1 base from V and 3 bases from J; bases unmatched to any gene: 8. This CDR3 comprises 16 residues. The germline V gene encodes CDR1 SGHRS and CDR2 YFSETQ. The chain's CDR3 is CASSLRAGGGDTEAFF. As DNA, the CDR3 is TGCGCCAGCAGCTTGCGGGCAGGGGGCGGTGACACTGAAGCTTTCTTT.

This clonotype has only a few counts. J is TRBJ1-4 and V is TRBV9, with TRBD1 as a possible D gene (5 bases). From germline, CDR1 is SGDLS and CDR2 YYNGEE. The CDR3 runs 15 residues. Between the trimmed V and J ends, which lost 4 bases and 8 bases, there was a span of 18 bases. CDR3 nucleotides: TGTGCCAGCAGCCCCCTAGGGGTCCCTGGGGAAAAACTGTTTTTT. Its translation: CASSPLGVPGEKLFF.

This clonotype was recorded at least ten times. This CDR3 reads CASRPNTGLRYNEQFF. CDR3 sequence (DNA): TGTGCCAGCAGACCGAATACAGGTCTACGATACAATGAGCAGTTCTTC. The chain couples TRBV5-5 to TRBJ2-1; a weak D match, TRBD1 (5 bases). Germline V gene sequence: CDR1 SGHKS, CDR2 YYEKEE (reference sequence). The CDR3 has 16 residues. Trimming stripped 5 bases from V and 4 bases from J, with 19 bases between.

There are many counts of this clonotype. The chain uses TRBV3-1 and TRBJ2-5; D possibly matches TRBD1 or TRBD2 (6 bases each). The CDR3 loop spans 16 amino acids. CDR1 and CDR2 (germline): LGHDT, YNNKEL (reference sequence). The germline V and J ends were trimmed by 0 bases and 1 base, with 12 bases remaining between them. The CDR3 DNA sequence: TGTGCCAGCAGCCAAGAAGAGGGGGGCATCCAAGAGACCCAGTACTTC. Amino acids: CASSQEEGGIQETQYF.

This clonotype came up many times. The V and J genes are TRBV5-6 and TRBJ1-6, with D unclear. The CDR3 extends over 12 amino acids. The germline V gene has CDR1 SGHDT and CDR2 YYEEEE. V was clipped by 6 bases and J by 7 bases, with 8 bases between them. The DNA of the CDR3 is TGTGCCAGCACCGTCTGGAATTCACCCCTCCACTTT. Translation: CASTVWNSPLHF.

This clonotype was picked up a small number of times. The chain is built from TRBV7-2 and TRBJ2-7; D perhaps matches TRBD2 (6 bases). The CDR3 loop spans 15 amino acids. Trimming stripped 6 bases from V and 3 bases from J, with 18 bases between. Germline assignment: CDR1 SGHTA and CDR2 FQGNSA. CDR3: CASSTLAGYNYEQYF. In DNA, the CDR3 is TGTGCCAGCAGTACTTTGGCGGGGTATAACTACGAGCAGTACTTC.

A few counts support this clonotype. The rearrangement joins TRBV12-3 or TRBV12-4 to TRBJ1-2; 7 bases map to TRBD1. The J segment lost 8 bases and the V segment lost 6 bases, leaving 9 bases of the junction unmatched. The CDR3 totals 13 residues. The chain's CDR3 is CASSLRQGMGYTF. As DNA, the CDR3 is TGTGCCAGCAGCCTTAGACAGGGTATGGGCTACACCTTC.

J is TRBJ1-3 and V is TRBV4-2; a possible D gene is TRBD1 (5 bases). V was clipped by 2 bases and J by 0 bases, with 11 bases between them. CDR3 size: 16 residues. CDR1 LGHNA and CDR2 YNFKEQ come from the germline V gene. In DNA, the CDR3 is TGTGCCAGCAGCCAACAATTCGGGGGCTCTGGAAACACCATATATTTT. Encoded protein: CASSQQFGGSGNTIYF.

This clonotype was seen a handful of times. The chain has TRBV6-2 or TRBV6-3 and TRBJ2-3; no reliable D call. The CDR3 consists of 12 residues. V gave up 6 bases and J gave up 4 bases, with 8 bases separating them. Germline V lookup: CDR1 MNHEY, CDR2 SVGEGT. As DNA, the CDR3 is TGTGCCAGCAGCGACTTGGCAGATACGCAGTATTTT. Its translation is CASSDLADTQYF.

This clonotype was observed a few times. CDR3 loop: CASSPPSSSSQYF. CDR3 DNA: TGCGCCAGCAGCCCCCCGTCATCGTCCAGTCAGTACTTC. This chain links TRBV4-1 with TRBJ2-7; D gene unclear. Germline V gives CDR1 MGHRA, CDR2 YSYEKL. V lost 4 bases and J lost 10, with 17 bases in between. This CDR3 comprises 13 residues.

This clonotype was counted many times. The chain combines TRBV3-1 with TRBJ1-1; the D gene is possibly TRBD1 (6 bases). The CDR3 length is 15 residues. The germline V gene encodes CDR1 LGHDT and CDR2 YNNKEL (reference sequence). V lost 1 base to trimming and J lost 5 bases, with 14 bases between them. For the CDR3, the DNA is TGTGCCAGCAGCCAAGGGTGGGGGGCACGAACTGAAGCTTTCTTT. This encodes CASSQGWGARTEAFF.

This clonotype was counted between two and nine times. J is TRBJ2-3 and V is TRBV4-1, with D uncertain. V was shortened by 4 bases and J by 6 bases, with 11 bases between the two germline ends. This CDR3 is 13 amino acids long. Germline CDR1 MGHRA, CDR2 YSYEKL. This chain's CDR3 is CASSLAQEDTQYF. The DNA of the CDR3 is TGCGCCAGCAGCCTCGCTCAAGAGGATACGCAGTATTTT.